The table lists the clone carrying this T cell receptor beta chain with a few counts. Its antigen is not identified. The sample belongs to a study of T cells after yellow fever vaccination. The J segment lost 3 bases and the V segment lost 6 bases, leaving 12 bases of the junction unmatched. Per germline, CDR1 MNHNS and CDR2 SASEGT. The CDR3 is made up of 16 amino acids. Template switching by 5'RACE produced TCR cDNA, adding a universal primer site and UMIs. TCRdb processed the 5' RACE reads anew with MiXCR; each CDR3 protein has one entry. The table lists a few hundred thousand distinct CDR3 sequences, 6.8% of them singletons. Findings of the study overall: Abundant clonotypes from the bulk population could get into FACS-sorted repertoires as contaminants. At under 97% for CD4 and around 91% for CD8, most primary-vaccination clones showed up again after the booster.

Sample: PBMCs, taken roughly 47 days after the first yellow fever vaccination. This receptor was obtained from a man aged 18-30 years who received the YFV17D yellow fever vaccine. This rearrangement joins TRBV6-1 to TRBJ2-5, with 8 bases that match TRBD2. CDR3 in DNA: TGTGCCAGCAGGCTCCTCTCGGGCGGGGGGAAAGAGACCCAGTACTTC. It specifies CASRLLSGGGKETQYF.